This T cell receptor beta chain was found in a study of blood T cell repertoires in COVID-19. Overall study: Resolution of symptoms, clearance, or two negative PCRs was present in recovered Cohort 3 donors.

Germline assignment: CDR1 LNHDA and CDR2 SQIVND (reference sequence). The CDR3 extends over 18 amino acids. The V segment lost 5 bases and the J segment 7 bases; nucleotides outside the gene matches: 18. Methods used by the authors: Reference gene primer amplification yielded estimated nucleated cell counts. This table comes from immunoSEQ multiplex PCR, and its TCRdb copy is limited to in-frame clones, with some not included. The DNA gave D and trimming, while V, J and clone size come from that table. The repertoire has 400,000 or so clones, about 90% of them found once; the top ten carry around 1.9%. Participants, about 18 to 95 years old, spanned fewer than 30 US areas.

Source material: PBMCs or T cells enriched from blood (not recorded which). This chain joins TRBV19 and TRBJ2-1; 9 bases agree with TRBD2. This TCR came from a man aged 40-50 years in a cohort exposed to, infected with or recovered from COVID-19 (not recorded which). CDR3 bases: TGTGCCAGTAGTGTTCAGGGGGTAGCGGGGGACTTGTTTAATGAGCAGTTCTTC. Amino acids: CASSVQGVAGDLFNEQFF.